This T cell receptor (beta chain) was identified in a study of regulatory T cells in long-lasting Graves disease. Study context: Graves' patients, diagnosed recently, had received antithyroid drugs under 3 months. Findings and limits, study-wide: Compared with new cases, persistent Graves' patients showed reduced TCR diversity.

This clonotype was observed a few times. Its cognate antigen is unknown. CDR3-region Arm-PCR and iRepertoire HTBI primers produced the TCR beta libraries. TCRdb analysed the multiplex PCR reads with MiXCR anew, one entry per CDR3 protein. Of hundreds of thousands of distinct CDR3 sequences in the sample, approximately 15% are singletons; the top ten hold under 20%. The time point is: newly diagnosed GD, antithyroid drugs for less than 3 months. Extracted PBMC RNA gave rise to the TCR library. The germline CDR1 and CDR2 sequences are SQVTM and ANQGSEA. The CDR3 consists of 15 residues. Trimming took 4 bases from V and 1 from J, leaving 13 bases between them. The sample was also reused in another study, on T cells in Graves' hyperthyroidism and ophthalmopathy.

The V call is TRBV29-1, the J call TRBJ1-4; tentatively, D is TRBD1 (5 bases). The origin of this receptor is a woman younger than 45 with Graves disease. This sample comprised peripheral blood mononuclear cells (PBMCs), obtained at new diagnosis, from a patient treated with antithyroid drugs. CDR3 amino acids: CSVVPGLGTNEKLFF. The CDR3 DNA sequence: TGCAGCGTTGTCCCAGGGCTGGGAACTAATGAAAAACTGTTTTTT.